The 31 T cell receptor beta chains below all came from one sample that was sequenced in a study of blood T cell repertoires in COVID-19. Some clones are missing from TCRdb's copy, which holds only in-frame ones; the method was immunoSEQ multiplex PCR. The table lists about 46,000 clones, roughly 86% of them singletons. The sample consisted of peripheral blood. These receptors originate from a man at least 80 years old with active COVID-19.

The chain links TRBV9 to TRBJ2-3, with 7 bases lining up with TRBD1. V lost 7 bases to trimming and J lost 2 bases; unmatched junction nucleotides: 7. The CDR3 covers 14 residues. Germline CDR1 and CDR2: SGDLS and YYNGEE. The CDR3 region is CASEGDRNTDTQYF. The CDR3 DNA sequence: TGTGCCAGCGAGGGGGACAGAAACACAGATACGCAGTATTTT.

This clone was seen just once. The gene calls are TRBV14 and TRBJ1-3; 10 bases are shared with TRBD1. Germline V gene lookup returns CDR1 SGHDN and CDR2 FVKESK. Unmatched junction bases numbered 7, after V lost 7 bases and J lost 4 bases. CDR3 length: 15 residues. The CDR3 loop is CASTPGQGWGNTIYF. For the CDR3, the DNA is TGTGCCAGCACCCCGGGACAGGGGTGGGGAAACACCATATATTTT.

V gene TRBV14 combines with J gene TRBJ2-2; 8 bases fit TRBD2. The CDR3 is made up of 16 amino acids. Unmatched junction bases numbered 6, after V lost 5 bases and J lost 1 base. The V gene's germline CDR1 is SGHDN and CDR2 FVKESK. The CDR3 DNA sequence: TGTGCCAGCAGCTTACTAGCGGCTCAGAACACCGGGGAGCTGTTTTTT. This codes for CASSLLAAQNTGELFF.

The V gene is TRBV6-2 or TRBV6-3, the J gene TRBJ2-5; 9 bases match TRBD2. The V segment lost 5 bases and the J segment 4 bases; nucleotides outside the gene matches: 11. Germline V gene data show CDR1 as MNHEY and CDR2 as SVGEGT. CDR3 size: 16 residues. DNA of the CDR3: TGTGCCAGCAGTAGGGGACTAGCCCCGTGGGGAGAGACCCAGTACTTC. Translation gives CASSRGLAPWGETQYF.

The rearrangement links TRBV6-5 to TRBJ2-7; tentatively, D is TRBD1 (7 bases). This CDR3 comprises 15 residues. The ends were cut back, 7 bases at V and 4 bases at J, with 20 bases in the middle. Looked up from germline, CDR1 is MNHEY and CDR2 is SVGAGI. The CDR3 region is CASTTGGQFVYEQYF. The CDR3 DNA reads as TGTGCCAGCACAACCGGGGGACAGTTCGTTTACGAGCAGTACTTC.

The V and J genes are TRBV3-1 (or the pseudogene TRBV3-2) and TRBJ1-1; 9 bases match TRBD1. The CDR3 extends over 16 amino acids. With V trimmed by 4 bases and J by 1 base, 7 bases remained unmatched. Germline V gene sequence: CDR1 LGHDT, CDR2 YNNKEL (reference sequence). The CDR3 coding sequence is TGTGCCAGCAGCCTTTCGGACAGGGGCACGAACACTGAAGCTTTCTTT. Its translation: CASSLSDRGTNTEAFF.

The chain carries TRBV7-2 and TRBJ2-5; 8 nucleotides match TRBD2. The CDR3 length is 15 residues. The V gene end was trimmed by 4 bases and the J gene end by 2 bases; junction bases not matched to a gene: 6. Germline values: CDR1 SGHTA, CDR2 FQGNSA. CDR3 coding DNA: TGTGCCAGCAGCTCGAAGCGGGGGTGGCAAGAGACCCAGTACTTC. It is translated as CASSSKRGWQETQYF.

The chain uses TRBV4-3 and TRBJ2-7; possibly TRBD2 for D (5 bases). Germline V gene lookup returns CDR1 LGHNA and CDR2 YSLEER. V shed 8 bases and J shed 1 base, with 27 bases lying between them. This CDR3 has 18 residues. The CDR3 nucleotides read TGCGCCAGCGCCCGCGCCCTAACCGTAGCTGGGGAGTCCTACGAGCAGTACTTC. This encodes CASARALTVAGESYEQYF.

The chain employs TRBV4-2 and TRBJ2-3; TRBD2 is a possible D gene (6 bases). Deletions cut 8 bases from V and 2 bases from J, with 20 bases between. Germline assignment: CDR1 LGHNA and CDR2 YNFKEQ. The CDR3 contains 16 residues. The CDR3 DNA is TGTGCCAGCGGCTCAGTGGGTAGCGGCCCCACAGATACGCAGTATTTT. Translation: CASGSVGSGPTDTQYF.

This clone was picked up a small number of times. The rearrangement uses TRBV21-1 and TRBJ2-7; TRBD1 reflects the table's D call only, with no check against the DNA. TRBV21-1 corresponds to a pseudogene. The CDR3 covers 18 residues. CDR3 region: CASSLPPYRVSSSYEQYF. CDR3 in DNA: TGTGCCAGCAGCCTCCCACCATACAGGGTTAGTAGCTCCTACGAGCAGTACTTC.

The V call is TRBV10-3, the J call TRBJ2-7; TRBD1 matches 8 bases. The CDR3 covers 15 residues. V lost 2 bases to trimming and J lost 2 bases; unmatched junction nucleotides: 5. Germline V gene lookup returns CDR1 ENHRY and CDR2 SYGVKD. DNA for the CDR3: TGTGCCATCAGTGAGACCCCGGGACAGGCCTACGAGCAGTACTTC. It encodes CAISETPGQAYEQYF.

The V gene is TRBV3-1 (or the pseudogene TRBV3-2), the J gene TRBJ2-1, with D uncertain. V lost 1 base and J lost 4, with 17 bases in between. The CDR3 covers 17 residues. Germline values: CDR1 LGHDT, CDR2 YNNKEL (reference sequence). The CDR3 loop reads CASSQVYRTTTYNEQFF. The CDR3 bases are TGTGCCAGCAGCCAAGTCTATAGAACGACAACTTACAATGAGCAGTTCTTC.

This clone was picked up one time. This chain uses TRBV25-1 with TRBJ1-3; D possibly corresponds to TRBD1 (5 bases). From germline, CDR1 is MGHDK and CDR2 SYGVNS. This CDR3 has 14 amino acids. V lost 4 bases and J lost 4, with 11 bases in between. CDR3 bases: TGTGCCAGCAGTGCGGGGGGATTCGGAAACACCATATATTTT. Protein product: CASSAGGFGNTIYF. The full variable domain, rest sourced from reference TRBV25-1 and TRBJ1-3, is EADIYQTPRYLVIGTGKKITLECSQTMGHDKMYWYQQDPGMELHLIHYSYGVNSTEKGDLSSESTVSRIRTEHFPLTLESARPSHTSQYLCASSAGGFGNTIYFGEGSWLTVV.

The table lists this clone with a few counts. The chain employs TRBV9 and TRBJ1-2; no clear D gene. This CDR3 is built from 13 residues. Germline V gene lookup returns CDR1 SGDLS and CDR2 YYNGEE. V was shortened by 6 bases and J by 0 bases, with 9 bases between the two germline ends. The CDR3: CASKAVANYGYTF. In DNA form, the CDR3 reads TGTGCCAGCAAAGCGGTAGCTAACTATGGCTACACCTTC.

The CDR3 nucleotides are TGTGCCTGGGGACAGGGGCCATACGAGCAGTACTTC. This codes for CAWGQGPYEQYF. The J gene is TRBJ2-7, the V gene TRBV30, with 9 bases aligning to TRBD1. This CDR3 is 12 amino acids long. Germline CDR1 and CDR2: GTSNPN and SVGIG (reference sequence). Trimming removed 5 bases from V and 4 bases from J; junction bases left unmatched: 3.

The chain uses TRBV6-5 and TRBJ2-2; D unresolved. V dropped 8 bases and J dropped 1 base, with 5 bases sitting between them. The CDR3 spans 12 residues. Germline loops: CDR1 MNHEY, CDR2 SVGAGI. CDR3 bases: TGTGCCAGCCGAGGGAACACCGGGGAGCTGTTTTTT. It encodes CASRGNTGELFF.

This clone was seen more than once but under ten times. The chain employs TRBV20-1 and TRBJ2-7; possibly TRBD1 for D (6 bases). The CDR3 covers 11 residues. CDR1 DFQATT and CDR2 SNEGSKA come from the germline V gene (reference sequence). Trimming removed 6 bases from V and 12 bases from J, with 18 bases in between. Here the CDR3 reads CSAVDRDTPYF. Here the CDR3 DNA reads TGCAGTGCCGTAGACCGGGACACTCCGTACTTC.

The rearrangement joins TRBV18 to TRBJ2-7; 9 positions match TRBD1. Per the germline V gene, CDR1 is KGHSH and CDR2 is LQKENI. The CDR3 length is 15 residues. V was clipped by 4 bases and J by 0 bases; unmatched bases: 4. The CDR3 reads CASSRQGGPSYEQYF. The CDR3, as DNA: TGTGCCAGCTCACGACAGGGGGGTCCCTCCTACGAGCAGTACTTC.

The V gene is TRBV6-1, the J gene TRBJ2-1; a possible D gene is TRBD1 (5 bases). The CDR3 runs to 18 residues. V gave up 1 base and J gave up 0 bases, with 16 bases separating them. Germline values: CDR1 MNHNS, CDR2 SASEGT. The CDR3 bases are TGTGCCAGCAGTGAAGAGAGTGCACAGGCAGTCTCCTACAATGAGCAGTTCTTC. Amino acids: CASSEESAQAVSYNEQFF.

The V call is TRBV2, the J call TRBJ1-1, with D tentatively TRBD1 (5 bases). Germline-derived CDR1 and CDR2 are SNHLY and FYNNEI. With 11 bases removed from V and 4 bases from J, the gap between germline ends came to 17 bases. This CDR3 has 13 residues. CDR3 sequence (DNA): TGTGCCGGGGGGGGTGGTCGAGCCACTGAAGCTTTCTTT. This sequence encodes CAGGGGRATEAFF.

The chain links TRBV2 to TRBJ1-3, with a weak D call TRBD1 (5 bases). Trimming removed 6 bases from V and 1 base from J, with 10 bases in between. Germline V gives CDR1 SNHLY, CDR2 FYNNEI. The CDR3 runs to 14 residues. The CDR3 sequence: CASSRRGSGNTIYF. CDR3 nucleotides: TGTGCCAGCAGCCGGAGGGGATCTGGAAACACCATATATTTT.

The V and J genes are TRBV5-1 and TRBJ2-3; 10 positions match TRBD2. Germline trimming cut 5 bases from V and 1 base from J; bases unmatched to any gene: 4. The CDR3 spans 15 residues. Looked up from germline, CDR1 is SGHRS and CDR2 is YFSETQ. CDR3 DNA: TGCGCCAGCAGTCTAGCGGGAGTGGGCACAGATACGCAGTATTTT. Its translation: CASSLAGVGTDTQYF.

The CDR3 loop reads CASSTPGPTDTQYF. CDR3 coding DNA: TGTGCCAGTAGTACCCCAGGGCCCACAGATACGCAGTATTTT. V and J are TRBV19 and TRBJ2-3; D may be TRBD1 (5 bases). Trimming shortened V by 4 bases and J by 2 bases, and 10 bases separated the two germline ends. Germline CDR1 and CDR2: LNHDA and SQIVND (reference sequence). This CDR3 contains 14 residues.

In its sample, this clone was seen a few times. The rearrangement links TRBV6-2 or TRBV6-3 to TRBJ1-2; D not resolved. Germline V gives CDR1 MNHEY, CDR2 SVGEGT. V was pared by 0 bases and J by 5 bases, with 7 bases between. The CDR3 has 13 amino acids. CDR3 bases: TGTGCCAGCAGTTACTCGGCGGAATATGGCTACACCTTC. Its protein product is CASSYSAEYGYTF.

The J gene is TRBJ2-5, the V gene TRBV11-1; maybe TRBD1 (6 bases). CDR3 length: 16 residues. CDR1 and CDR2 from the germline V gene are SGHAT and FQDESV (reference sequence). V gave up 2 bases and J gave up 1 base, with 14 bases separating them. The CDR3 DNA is TGTGCCAGCAGCTTACTCGGGACACACCGCCAAGAGACCCAGTACTTC. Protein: CASSLLGTHRQETQYF.

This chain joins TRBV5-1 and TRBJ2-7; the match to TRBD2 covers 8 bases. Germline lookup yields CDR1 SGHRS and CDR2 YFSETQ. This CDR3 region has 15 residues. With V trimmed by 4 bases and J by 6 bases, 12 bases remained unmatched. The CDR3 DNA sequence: TGCGCCAGCAGCCCATATGCGGGAGGCCGCGGCGAGCAGTACTTC. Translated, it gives CASSPYAGGRGEQYF.

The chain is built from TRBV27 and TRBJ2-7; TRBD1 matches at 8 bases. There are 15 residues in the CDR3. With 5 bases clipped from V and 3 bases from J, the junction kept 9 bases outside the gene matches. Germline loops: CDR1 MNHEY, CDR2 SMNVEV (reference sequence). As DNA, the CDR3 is TGTGCCAGCAGTCTAACAGGGGGTAACAACTACGAGCAGTACTTC. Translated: CASSLTGGNNYEQYF.

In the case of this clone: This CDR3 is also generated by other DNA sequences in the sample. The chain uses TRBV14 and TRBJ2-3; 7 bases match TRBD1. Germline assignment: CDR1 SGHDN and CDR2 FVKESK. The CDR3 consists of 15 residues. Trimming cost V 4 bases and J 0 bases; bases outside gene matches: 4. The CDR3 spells CASSPGTASTDTQYF. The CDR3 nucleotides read TGTGCCAGCAGCCCGGGGACAGCTAGCACAGATACGCAGTATTTT.

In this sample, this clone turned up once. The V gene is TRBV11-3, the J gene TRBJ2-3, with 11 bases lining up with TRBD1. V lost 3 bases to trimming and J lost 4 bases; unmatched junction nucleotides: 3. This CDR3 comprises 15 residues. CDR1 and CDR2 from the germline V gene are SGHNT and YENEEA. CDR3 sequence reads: CASSFGTGGADTQYF. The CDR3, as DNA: TGTGCCAGCAGCTTCGGGACAGGGGGGGCAGATACGCAGTATTTT.

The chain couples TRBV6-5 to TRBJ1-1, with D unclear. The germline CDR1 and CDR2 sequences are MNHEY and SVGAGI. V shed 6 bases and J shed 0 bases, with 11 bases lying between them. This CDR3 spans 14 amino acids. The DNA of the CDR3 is TGTGCCAGCAGCGAGCCGGGGATGAACACTGAAGCTTTCTTT. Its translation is CASSEPGMNTEAFF.

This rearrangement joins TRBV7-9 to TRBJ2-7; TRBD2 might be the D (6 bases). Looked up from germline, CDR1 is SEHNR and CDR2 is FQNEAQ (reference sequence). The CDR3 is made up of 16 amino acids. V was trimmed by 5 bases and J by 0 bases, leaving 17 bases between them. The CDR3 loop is CASSPYLRGGSYEQYF. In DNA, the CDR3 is TGTGCCAGCAGCCCCTATCTGCGGGGTGGCTCCTACGAGCAGTACTTC.